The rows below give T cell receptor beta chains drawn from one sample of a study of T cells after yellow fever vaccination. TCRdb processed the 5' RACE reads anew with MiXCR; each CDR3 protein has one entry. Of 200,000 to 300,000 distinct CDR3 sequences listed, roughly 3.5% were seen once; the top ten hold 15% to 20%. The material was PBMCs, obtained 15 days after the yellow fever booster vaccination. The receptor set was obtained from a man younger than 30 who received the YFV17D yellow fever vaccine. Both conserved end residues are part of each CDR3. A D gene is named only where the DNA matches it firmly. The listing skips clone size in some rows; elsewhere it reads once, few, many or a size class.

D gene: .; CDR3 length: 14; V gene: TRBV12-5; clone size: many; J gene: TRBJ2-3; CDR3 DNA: TGTGCTAGTGGTCTAGGGACCGCGGCCGAGCCGCAGTATTTT; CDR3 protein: CASGLGTAAEPQYF
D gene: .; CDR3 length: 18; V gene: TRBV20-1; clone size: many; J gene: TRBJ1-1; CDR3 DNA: TGCAGTGCTCTCACGGGCGGTAGGCCCGGGACGGCGAACACTGAAGCTTTCTTT; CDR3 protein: CSALTGGRPGTANTEAFF
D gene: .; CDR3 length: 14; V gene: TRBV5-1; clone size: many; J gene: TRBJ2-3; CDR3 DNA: TGCGCCAGCAGCTTGGCGTGGACCACAGATACGCAGTATTTT; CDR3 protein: CASSLAWTTDTQYF
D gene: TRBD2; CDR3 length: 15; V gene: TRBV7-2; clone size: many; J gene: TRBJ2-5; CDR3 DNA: TGTGCCAGCAGCCTCCCGACTAGCGGGGTGGAGACCCAGTACTTC; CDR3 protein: CASSLPTSGVETQYF
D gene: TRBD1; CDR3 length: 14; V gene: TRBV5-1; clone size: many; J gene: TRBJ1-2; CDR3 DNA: TGCGCCAGCAGCTCTGGACAGGGATGGTATGGCTACACCTTC; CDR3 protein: CASSSGQGWYGYTF
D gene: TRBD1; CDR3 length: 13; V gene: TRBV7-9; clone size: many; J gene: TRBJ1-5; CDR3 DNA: TGTGCCAGCAGCTCCCAGGGGGGTCAGCCCCAGCATTTT; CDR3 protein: CASSSQGGQPQHF
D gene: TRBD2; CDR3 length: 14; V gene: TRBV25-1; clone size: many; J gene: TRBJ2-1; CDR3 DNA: TGTGCCAGCAGTCGGCTAGCGGGCTACAATGAGCAGTTCTTC; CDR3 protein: CASSRLAGYNEQFF
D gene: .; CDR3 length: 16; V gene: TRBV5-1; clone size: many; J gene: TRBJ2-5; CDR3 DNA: TGCGCCAGCAGCTTGGCCGGGGTTGGGGCCCAAGAGACCCAGTACTTC; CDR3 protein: CASSLAGVGAQETQYF
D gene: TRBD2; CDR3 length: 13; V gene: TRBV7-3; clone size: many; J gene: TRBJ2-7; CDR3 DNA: TGTGCCAGCAGTTATGAGCGGGGTTACGAGCAGTACTTC; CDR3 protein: CASSYERGYEQYF
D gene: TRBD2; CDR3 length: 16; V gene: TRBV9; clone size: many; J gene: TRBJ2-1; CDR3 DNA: TGTGCCAGCAGCTCCCGTCCGGCGGGGGGGCTAGGGGAGCAGTTCTTC; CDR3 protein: CASSSRPAGGLGEQFF
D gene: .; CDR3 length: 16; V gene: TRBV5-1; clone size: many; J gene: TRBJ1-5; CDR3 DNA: TGCGCCAGCAGCCCGGCCGGGGGTGGGAGCAATCAGCCCCAGCATTTT; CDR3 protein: CASSPAGGGSNQPQHF
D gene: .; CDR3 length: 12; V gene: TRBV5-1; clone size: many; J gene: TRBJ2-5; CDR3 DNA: TGCGCCAGCAGTCAGACTCAAGAGACCCAGTACTTC; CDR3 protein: CASSQTQETQYF
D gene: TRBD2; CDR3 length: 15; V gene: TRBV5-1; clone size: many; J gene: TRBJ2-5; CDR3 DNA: TGCGCCAGCAGCGGATCGGGGGGGTCTCAAGAGACCCAGTACTTC; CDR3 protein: CASSGSGGSQETQYF
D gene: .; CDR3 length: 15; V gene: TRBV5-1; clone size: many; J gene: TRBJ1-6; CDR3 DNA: TGCGCCAGCAGCTTGGCCGGGGGGACGGATTCACCCCTCCACTTT; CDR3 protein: CASSLAGGTDSPLHF
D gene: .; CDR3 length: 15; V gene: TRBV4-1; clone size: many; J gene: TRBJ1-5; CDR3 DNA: TGCGCCAGCAGCCCGAGAGACCTCAGCAATCAGCCCCAGCATTTT; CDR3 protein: CASSPRDLSNQPQHF
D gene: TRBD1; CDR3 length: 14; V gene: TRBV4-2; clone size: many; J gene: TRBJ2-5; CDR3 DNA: TGTGCCAGCAGCCAAGATAGGGGGCTGAAGACCCAGTACTTC; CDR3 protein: CASSQDRGLKTQYF
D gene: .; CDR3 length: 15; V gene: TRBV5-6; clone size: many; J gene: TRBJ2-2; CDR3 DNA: TGTGCCAGCAGCTTGGGAGCCTCAGGGCCCGGGGAGCTGTTTTTT; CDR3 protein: CASSLGASGPGELFF
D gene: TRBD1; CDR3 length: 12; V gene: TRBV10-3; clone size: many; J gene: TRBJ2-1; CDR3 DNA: TGTGCCATCAGCGACAGGGGCAATGAGCAGTTCTTC; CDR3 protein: CAISDRGNEQFF
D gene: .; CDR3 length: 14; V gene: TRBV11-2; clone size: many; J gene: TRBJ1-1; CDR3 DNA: TGTGCCAGCAGCTTAACCCCGACGAACACTGAAGCTTTCTTT; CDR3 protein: CASSLTPTNTEAFF
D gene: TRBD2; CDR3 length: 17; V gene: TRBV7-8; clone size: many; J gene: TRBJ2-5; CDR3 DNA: TGTGCCAGCAGCCTCGTACGGACTAGCAATTCACCATGGACCCAGTACTTC; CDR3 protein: CASSLVRTSNSPWTQYF
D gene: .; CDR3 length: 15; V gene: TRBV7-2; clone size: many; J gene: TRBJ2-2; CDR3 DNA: TGTGCCAGCAGCTTAGATGCAGGGGGGTTCGGGGAGCTGTTTTTT; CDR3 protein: CASSLDAGGFGELFF
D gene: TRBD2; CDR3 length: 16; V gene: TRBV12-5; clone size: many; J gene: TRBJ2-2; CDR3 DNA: TGTGCTAGTGGTTCCCATACTAGCGGGGAGACCGGGGAGCTGTTTTTT; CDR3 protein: CASGSHTSGETGELFF
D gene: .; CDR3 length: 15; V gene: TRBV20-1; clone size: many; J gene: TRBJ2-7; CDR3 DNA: TGCAGTGCTAGAGATGTTCAGGTCGGACCCTACGAGCAGTACTTC; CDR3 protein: CSARDVQVGPYEQYF
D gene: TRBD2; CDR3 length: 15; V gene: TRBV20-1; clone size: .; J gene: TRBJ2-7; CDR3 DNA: TGCAGTGCTAGAGGTCTGACTAGCGGGGTCTACGAGCAGTACTTC; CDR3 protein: CSARGLTSGVYEQYF
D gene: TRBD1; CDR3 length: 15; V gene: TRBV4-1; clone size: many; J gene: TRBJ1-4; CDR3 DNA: TGCGCCAGCAGCCAAGTGGGGACAGGGGTTGAAAAACTGTTTTTT; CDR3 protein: CASSQVGTGVEKLFF
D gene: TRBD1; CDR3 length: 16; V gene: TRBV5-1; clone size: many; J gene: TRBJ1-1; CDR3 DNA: TGCGCCAGCAGCTGGAAAAGCCAGGGGGGAGACACTGAAGCTTTCTTT; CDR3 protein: CASSWKSQGGDTEAFF
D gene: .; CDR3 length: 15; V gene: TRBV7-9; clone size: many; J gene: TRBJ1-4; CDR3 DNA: TGTGCCAGCAGCACACGACCGACAACTAATGAAAAACTGTTTTTT; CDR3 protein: CASSTRPTTNEKLFF
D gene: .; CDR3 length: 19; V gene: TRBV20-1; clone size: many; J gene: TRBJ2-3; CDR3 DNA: TGCAGTGCTAGAGATCTTCATATACTGGGGCGGGGTAACACAGATACGCAGTATTTT; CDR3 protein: CSARDLHILGRGNTDTQYF
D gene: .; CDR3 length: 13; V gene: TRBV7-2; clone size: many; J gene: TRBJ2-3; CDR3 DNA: TGTGCCAGCAGCGGGGGGGGCTCTCTTACGCAGTATTTT; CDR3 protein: CASSGGGSLTQYF
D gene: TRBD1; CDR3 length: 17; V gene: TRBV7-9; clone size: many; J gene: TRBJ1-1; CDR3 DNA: TGTGCCAGCAGCTCTGCTATTCCGGGACAGGGGGACGATCGGGCTTTCTTT; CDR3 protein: CASSSAIPGQGDDRAFF
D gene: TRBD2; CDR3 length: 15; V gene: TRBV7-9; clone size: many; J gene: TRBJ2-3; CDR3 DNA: TGTGCCAGCAGCTTAGTAGCGGGGGGAGCAGATACGCAGTATTTT; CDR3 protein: CASSLVAGGADTQYF
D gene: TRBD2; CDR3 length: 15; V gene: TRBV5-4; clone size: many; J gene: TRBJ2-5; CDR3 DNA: TGTGCCAGCAGCTTGGCGGGACTACCACAAGAGACCCAGTACTTC; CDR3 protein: CASSLAGLPQETQYF
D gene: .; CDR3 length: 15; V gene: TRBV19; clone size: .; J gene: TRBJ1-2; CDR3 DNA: TGTGCCAGTAGCCTCCACCGGGGAGCTAACTATGGCTACACCTTC; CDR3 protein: CASSLHRGANYGYTF
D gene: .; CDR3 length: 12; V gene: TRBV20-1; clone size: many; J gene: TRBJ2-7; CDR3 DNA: TGCAGTGCTTACCAGAGCTCCTACGAGCAGTACTTC; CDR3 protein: CSAYQSSYEQYF
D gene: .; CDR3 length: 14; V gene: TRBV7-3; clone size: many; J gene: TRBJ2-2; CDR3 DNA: TGTGCCAGCAGCTTGAGGGGTGGCACCGGGGAGCTGTTTTTT; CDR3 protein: CASSLRGGTGELFF
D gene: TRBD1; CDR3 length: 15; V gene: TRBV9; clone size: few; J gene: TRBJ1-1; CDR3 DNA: TGTGCCAGCAGCACCCGACAGGGACCCGAGGCTGAAGCTTTCTTT; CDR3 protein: CASSTRQGPEAEAFF